The clone carrying this TCR beta chain was counted at least ten times. Antigen specificity is unknown. There are 12 residues in the CDR3. CDR1 and CDR2 (germline): ENHRY, SYGVKD. Trimming removed 4 bases from V and 7 bases from J, with 7 bases in between. The data are from a study of CD8 T cells in ankylosing spondylitis. Study-wide points: Clones linked to disease were reported to show significant enrichment in matched ankylosing spondylitis synovial fluid. Apparently characteristic of ankylosing spondylitis blood was a TCR beta motif (eight highly homologous variants).

MiXCR was run by TCRdb on the 5' RACE reads, yielding one entry per CDR3 protein. The table shows around 490,000 distinct CDR3 sequences, with less than 6% occurring only once. Input material: blood, either unsorted or a sorted T cell fraction (not recorded which). The rearrangement joins TRBV10-3 to TRBJ2-2, with D maybe TRBD1 (5 bases). The receptor was isolated from a male donor with ankylosing spondylitis. The CDR3 DNA reads as TGTGCCATCAGTGGGGGCGTCGGGGAGCTGTTTTTT. As protein: CAISGGVGELFF.